This T cell receptor (beta chain) was sequenced in a study of OX40 agonist ivuxolimab in advanced cancers. Study-level information: The study treated patients with ivuxolimab, an agonistic anti-OX40 (CD134) antibody.

The assay was immunoSEQ multiplex PCR, and TCRdb's table has in-frame clones only and misses some. Here the sample spans 55,000 or so clones, less than 90% being singletons. Remarks on this clone: Antigen unknown.

CDR1 is MGHDK and CDR2 is SYGVNS in the germline V gene. V shed 1 base and J shed 4 bases, with 12 bases lying between them. The CDR3 has 15 residues. Study-wide points: With doses of 0.1 to 3.0 mg/kg, CD4+ and CD8+ blood T cells had undergone clonal expansion by week 6. The work left the antigen specificity of expanded peripheral T cells undetermined.

The material was CD4+ or CD8+ T cells sorted from blood, obtained in a trial of the OX40 agonist ivuxolimab. This receptor was taken from an adult with an advanced solid tumor such as melanoma, head and neck, liver or kidney cancer. V gene TRBV25-1 combines with J gene TRBJ2-3; D unresolved. CDR3 sequence reads: CASSEFSGSADTQYF. Written as DNA, the CDR3 is TGTGCCAGCAGTGAATTCTCGGGTTCCGCAGATACGCAGTATTTT.